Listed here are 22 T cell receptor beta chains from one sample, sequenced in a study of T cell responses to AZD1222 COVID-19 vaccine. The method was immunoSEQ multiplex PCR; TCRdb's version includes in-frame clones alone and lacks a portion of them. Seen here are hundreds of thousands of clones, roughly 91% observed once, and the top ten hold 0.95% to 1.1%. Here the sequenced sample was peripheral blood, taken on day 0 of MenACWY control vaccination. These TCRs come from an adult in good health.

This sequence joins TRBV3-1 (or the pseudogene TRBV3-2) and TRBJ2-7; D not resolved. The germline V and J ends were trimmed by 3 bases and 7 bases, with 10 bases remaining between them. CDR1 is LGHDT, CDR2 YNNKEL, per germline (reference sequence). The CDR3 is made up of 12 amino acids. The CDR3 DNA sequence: TGTGCCAGCAGCCAGGGATCCGGGGAGCAGTACTTC. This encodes CASSQGSGEQYF.

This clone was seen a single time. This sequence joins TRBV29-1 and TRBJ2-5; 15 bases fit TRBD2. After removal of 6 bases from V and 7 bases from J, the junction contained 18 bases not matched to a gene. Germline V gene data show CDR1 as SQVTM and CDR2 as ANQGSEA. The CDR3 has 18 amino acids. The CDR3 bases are TGCAGCGTACGAACCGGGACTAGCGGGGGGCCGACCCCTCGGACCCAGTACTTC. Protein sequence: CSVRTGTSGGPTPRTQYF.

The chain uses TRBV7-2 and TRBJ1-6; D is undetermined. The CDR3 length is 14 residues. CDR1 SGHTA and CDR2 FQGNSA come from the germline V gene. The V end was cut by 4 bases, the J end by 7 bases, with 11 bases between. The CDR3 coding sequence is TGTGCCAGCAGCTCCGACGGCAACAATTCACCCCTCCACTTT. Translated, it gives CASSSDGNNSPLHF. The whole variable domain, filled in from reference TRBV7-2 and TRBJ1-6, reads GAGVSQSPSNKVTEKGKDVELRCDPISGHTALYWYRQSLGQGLEFLIYFQGNSAPDKSGLPSDRFSAERTGGSVSTLTIQRTQQEDSAVYLCASSSDGNNSPLHFGNGTRLTVT.

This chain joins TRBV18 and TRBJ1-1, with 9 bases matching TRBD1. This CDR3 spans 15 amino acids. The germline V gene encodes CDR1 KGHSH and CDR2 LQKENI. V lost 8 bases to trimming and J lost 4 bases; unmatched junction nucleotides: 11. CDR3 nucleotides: TGTGCCAGCACGAAACAGGGGGCGTTGGGCACTGAAGCTTTCTTT. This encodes CASTKQGALGTEAFF.

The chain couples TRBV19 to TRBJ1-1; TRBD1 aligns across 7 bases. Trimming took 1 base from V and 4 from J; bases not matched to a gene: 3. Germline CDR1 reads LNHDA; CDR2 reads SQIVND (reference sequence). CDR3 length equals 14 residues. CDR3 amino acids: CASSIGGGRTEAFF. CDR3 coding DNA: TGTGCCAGTAGTATAGGAGGGGGCCGCACTGAAGCTTTCTTT.

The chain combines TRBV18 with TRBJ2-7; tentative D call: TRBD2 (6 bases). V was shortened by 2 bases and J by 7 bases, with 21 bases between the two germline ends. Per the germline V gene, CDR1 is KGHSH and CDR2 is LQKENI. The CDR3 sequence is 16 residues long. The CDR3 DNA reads TGTGCCAGCTCACCAGCCAGCGGGCGGGATCTACGAGAGCAGTACTTC. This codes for CASSPASGRDLREQYF. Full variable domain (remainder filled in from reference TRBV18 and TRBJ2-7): NAGVMQNPRHLVRRRGQEARLRCSPMKGHSHVYWYRQLPEEGLKFMVYLQKENIIDESGMPKERFSAEFPKEGPSILRIQQVVRGDSAAYFCASSPASGRDLREQYFGPGTRLTVT.

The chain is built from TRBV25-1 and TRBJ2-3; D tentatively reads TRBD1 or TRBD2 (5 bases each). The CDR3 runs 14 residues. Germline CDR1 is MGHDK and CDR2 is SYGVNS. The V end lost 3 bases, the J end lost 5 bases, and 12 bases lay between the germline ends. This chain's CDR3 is CASSDSRDGDTQYF. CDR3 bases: TGTGCCAGCAGTGATAGCCGGGACGGAGATACGCAGTATTTT.

The CDR3 nucleotides are TGTGCCAGCAGTTTTAGGGAAAAACTGTTTTTT. This gives the protein CASSFREKLFF. The chain combines TRBV12-3 or TRBV12-4 with TRBJ1-4; D is ambiguous. The CDR3 is made up of 11 amino acids. The V and J ends lost 3 bases and 8 bases respectively, with 4 bases between them.

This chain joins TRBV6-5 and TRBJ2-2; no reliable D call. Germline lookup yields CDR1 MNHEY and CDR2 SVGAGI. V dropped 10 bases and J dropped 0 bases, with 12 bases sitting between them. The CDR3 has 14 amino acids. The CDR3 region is CATRRTANTGELFF. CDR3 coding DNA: TGTGCCACTAGACGGACCGCGAACACCGGGGAGCTGTTTTTT.

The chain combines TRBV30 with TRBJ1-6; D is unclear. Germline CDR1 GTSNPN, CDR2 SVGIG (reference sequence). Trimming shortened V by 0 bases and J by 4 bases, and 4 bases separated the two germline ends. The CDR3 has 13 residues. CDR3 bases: TGTGCCTGGAGTGTACAATATAATTCACCCCTCCACTTT. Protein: CAWSVQYNSPLHF.

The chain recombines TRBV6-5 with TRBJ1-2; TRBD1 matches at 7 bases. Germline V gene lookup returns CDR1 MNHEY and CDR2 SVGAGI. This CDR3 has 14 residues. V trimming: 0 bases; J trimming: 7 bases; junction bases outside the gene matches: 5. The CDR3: CASSYSEQGGGYTF. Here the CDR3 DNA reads TGTGCCAGCAGTTACTCGGAGCAGGGGGGTGGCTACACCTTC.

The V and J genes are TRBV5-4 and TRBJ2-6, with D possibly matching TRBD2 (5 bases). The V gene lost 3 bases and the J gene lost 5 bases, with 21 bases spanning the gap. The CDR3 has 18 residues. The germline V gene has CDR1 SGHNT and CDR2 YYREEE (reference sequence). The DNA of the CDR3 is TGTGCCAGCAGCTCTCCCAATCGGGGTTTCGGCTGGGCCAACGTCCTGACTTTC. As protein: CASSSPNRGFGWANVLTF.

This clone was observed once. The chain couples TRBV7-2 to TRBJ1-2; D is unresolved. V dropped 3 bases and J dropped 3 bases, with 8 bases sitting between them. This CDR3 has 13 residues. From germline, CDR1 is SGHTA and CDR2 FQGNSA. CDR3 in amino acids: CASSFPTDYGYTF. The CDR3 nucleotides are TGTGCCAGCAGCTTTCCAACGGACTATGGCTACACCTTC.

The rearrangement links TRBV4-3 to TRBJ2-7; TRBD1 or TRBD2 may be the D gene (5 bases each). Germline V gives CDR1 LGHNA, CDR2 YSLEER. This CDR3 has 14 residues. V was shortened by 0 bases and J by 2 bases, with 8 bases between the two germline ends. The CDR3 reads CASSQDEGPYEQYF. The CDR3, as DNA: TGCGCCAGCAGCCAAGATGAGGGGCCCTACGAGCAGTACTTC.

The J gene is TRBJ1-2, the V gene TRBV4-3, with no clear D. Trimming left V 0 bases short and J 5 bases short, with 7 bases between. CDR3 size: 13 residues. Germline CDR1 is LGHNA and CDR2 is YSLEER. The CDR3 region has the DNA TGCGCCAGCAGCCAAGATCTCCTATATGGCTACACCTTC. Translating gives CASSQDLLYGYTF.

The CDR3 here is CASLTCGGSGGLSYNEQFF. The CDR3, as DNA: TGTGCCAGCCTCACATGCGGGGGTAGCGGGGGACTCTCCTACAATGAGCAGTTCTTC. This chain links TRBV6-4 with TRBJ2-1; 9 bases match TRBD2. Germline CDR1 MRHNA, CDR2 SNTAGT. After removal of 8 bases from V and 0 bases from J, the junction contained 17 bases not matched to a gene. This CDR3 comprises 19 residues.

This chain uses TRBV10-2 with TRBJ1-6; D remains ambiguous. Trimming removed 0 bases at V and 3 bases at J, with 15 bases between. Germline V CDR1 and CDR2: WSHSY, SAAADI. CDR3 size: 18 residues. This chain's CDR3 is CASSESISPQIYNSPLHF. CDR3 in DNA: TGCGCCAGCAGTGAGTCGATCTCCCCACAGATCTATAATTCACCCCTCCACTTT.

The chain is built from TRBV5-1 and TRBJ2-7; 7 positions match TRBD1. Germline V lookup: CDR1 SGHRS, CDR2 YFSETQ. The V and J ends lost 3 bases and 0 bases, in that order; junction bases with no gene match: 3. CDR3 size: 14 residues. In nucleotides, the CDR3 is TGCGCCAGCAGCTGGGGACAGAACTCCTACGAGCAGTACTTC. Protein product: CASSWGQNSYEQYF.

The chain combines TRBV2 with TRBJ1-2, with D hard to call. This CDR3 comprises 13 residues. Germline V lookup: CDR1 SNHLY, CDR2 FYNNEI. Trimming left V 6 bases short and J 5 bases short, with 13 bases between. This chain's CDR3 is CASRGFRVYGYTF. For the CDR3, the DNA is TGTGCCAGCAGGGGTTTCCGAGTATATGGCTACACCTTC.

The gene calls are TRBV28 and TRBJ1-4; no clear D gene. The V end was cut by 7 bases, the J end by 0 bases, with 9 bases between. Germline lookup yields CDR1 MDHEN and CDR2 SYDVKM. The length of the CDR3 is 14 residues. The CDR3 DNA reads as TGTGCCAGCACTGTGGGGTCAACTAATGAAAAACTGTTTTTT. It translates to CASTVGSTNEKLFF.

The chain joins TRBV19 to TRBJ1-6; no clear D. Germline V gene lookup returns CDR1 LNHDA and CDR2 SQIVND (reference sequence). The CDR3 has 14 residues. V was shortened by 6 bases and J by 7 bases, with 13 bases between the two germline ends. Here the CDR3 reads CASSRGSTNSPLHF. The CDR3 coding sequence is TGTGCCAGTAGCCGGGGTTCTACGAATTCACCCCTCCACTTT.

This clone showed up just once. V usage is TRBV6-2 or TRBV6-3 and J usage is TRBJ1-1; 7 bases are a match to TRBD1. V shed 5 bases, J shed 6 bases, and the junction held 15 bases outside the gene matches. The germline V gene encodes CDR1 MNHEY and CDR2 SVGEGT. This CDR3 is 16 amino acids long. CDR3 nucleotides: TGTGCCAGCAGTACGACTATAAGACAGGGAAAGGCTGAAGCTTTCTTT. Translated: CASSTTIRQGKAEAFF.